Only one count was recorded for the clone carrying this TCR beta chain. Its antigen is unidentified. Germline and junction disagree at one end, which may indicate a read error. There are 17 residues in the CDR3. The germline gives CDR1 SGHAT, CDR2 FQNNGV. Germline DNA was also extracted, and blood RNA was taken from unsorted whole blood. The sample comes from a study of tumor-infiltrating lymphocytes in primary liver carcinoma. In the study overall: The patient group consisted of men and women aged 30 to 69 years.

Synthesis of TCR beta cDNA was carried out from about 540 ng total RNA with a constant-region primer. Three nested multiplex PCR rounds of slightly modified ARM-PCR generated TCR beta libraries. PCR rounds one and two used TRBV1-TRBV30 forward primers with a C-beta reverse primer for roughly 9 cycles each. MiXCR was run by TCRdb on the multiplex PCR reads, yielding one entry per CDR3 protein. Here the sample spans 330,000 or so distinct CDR3 sequences, almost 65% being singletons. Study-level findings and limits: Relative to tumor region pairs, the tumor-adjacent and tumor-blood pairs showed overlap that was lower.

Sequenced sample: peripheral blood. The chain has TRBV11-2 and TRBJ2-1, with D perhaps matching TRBD2 (6 bases). This clonotype originated in a man in his forties with primary liver carcinoma and hepatitis B virus infection. The CDR3 nucleotides are TGTGCTAGCAGCTTATGGGCTAGCGAGAGTTTGTGGAATGAGCAGTTCTTC. Protein sequence: CASSLWASESLWNEQFF. The complete variable domain, with remaining parts taken from reference TRBV11-2 and TRBJ2-1, reads EAGVAQSPRYKIIEKRQSVAFWCNPISGHATLYWYQQILGQGPKLLIQFQNNGVVDDSQLPKDRFSAERLKGVDSTLKIQPAKLEDSAVYLCASSLWASESLWNEQFFGPGTRLTVL.